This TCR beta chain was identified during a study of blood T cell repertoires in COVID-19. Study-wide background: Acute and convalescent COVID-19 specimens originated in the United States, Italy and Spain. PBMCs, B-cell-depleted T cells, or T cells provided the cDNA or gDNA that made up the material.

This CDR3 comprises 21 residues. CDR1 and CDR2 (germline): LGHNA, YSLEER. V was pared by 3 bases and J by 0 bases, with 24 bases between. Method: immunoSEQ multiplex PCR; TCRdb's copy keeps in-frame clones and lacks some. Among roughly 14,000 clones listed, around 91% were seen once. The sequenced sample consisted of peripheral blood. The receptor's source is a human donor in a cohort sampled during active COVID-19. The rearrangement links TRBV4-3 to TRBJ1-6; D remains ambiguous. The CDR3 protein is CASSQAARGLSQSSYNSPLHF. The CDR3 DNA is TGCGCCAGCAGCCAGGCGGCCCGGGGTCTAAGCCAGAGCTCCTATAATTCACCCCTCCACTTT.